One sample yielded the 30 T cell receptor beta chains listed below, sequenced in a study of control samples from healthy donors and cancer patients. The assay was immunoSEQ multiplex PCR, and TCRdb's table has in-frame clones only and misses some. The sample includes about 110,000 clones, about 89% of them seen just once. Sequenced material: blood. The source is a woman in her forties or fifties in good health.

V is TRBV7-9 and J is TRBJ1-2; no clear D. The CDR3 covers 12 residues. Germline values: CDR1 SEHNR, CDR2 FQNEAQ (reference sequence). The V gene lost 0 bases and the J gene lost 7 bases, with 6 bases spanning the gap. The CDR3 here is CASSLASGGYTF. CDR3 DNA: TGTGCCAGCAGCTTAGCTTCGGGTGGCTACACCTTC.

The rearrangement joins TRBV12-3 or TRBV12-4 to TRBJ1-5; D may be TRBD1 (6 bases). Trimming took off 7 bases at V and 11 bases at J, with 15 bases between the two ends. The CDR3 spans 12 residues. This CDR3 is CASTEGGAAQHF. The CDR3 DNA is TGTGCCAGCACCGAAGGGGGTGCGGCCCAGCATTTT.

J is TRBJ1-1 and V is TRBV2; D is unresolved. CDR1 and CDR2 (germline): SNHLY, FYNNEI. Trimming cost V 6 bases and J 7 bases, with 6 bases left between them. This CDR3 has 10 amino acids. CDR3 residues: CASRGLEAFF. CDR3 bases: TGTGCCAGCAGAGGGCTTGAAGCTTTCTTT.

This clone has just one count. The V gene is TRBV18, the J gene TRBJ1-5; tentative D call: TRBD1 (6 bases). The V gene's germline CDR1 is KGHSH and CDR2 LQKENI. The CDR3 covers 18 residues. V shed 1 base and J shed 4 bases, with 20 bases lying between them. The CDR3: CASSPLSTAGVRNQPQHF. The CDR3 nucleotides read TGTGCCAGCTCACCACTTTCTACGGCAGGGGTGAGGAATCAGCCCCAGCATTTT.

Note on this clone: The sample contains more than one DNA sequence encoding this CDR3. The chain uses TRBV12-3 or TRBV12-4 and TRBJ1-6, with D unresolved. CDR3 size: 12 residues. Between the trimmed V and J ends, which lost 3 bases and 8 bases, there was a span of 5 bases. The CDR3 nucleotides read TGTGCCAGCAGTTTCGGGGATTCACCCCTCCACTTT. It translates to CASSFGDSPLHF.

The chain couples TRBV3-1 (or the pseudogene TRBV3-2) to TRBJ2-3; 13 bases align to TRBD2. Germline V CDR1 and CDR2: LGHDT, YNNKEL (reference sequence). V was pared by 3 bases and J by 6 bases, with 9 bases of the junction left unmatched. CDR3 length: 17 amino acids. The CDR3 DNA is TGTGCCAGCAGCCACCGATCCACTAGCGGGAGGGGGGATACGCAGTATTTT. Translation gives CASSHRSTSGRGDTQYF.

The V gene is TRBV7-9, the J gene TRBJ1-2; D is unresolved. V dropped 10 bases and J dropped 8 bases, with 23 bases sitting between them. The V gene's germline CDR1 is SEHNR and CDR2 FQNEAQ (reference sequence). The CDR3 extends over 14 amino acids. The CDR3 is CATPTPRFGDGYTF. CDR3 DNA sequence: TGTGCCACACCGACTCCGAGATTCGGCGACGGCTACACCTTC.

The V gene is TRBV7-8, the J gene TRBJ1-2; TRBD1 is a possible D gene (5 bases). The germline V and J ends were trimmed by 6 bases and 8 bases, with 13 bases remaining between them. The CDR3 extends over 12 amino acids. CDR1 and CDR2 (germline): SGHVS, FQNEAQ. CDR3 coding DNA: TGTGCCAGCAGTCCCTCCACAGGCGGCTACACCTTC. It specifies CASSPSTGGYTF.

This clone was recorded only once. V gene TRBV10-3 combines with J gene TRBJ2-3; a possible D gene is TRBD1 (6 bases). CDR1 and CDR2 (germline): ENHRY, SYGVKD. Between the trimmed V and J ends, which lost 10 bases and 5 bases, there was a span of 16 bases. This CDR3 comprises 13 residues. CDR3 DNA: TGTGCCACCAAGTCTGGGGGCGGAGATACGCAGTATTTT. Translated, it gives CATKSGGGDTQYF.

J is TRBJ1-1 and V is TRBV27; D remains unclear. The germline gives CDR1 MNHEY, CDR2 SMNVEV (reference sequence). The CDR3 spans 13 residues. Trimming pared 3 bases from V and 1 base from J, leaving 6 bases between. CDR3 sequence (DNA): TGTGCCAGCAGTTTCGGAGGGAACACTGAAGCTTTCTTT. This encodes CASSFGGNTEAFF.

J is TRBJ2-1 and V is TRBV27, with D hard to call. This CDR3 comprises 15 residues. The germline V gene encodes CDR1 MNHEY and CDR2 SMNVEV (reference sequence). V lost 6 bases and J 0 bases, leaving 12 bases between the germline ends. CDR3 in amino acids: CASSLTLSSYNEQFF. CDR3 nucleotides: TGTGCCAGCAGCTTGACCTTGAGCTCCTACAATGAGCAGTTCTTC.

The J gene is TRBJ2-2, the V gene TRBV5-8; D might be TRBD1 (6 bases). This CDR3 has 18 amino acids. Trimming removed 4 bases at V and 0 bases at J, with 19 bases between. The germline CDR1 and CDR2 sequences are SGHTS and YDEGEE. CDR3 nucleotide sequence: TGTGCCAGCAGCACTCGGACGGGACATTCCGCGAACACCGGGGAGCTGTTTTTT. The encoded protein is CASSTRTGHSANTGELFF.

As DNA, the CDR3 is TGTGCCATCAGTTCAGGGAACACTGAAGCTTTCTTT. Its protein is CAISSGNTEAFF. V gene TRBV10-3 combines with J gene TRBJ1-1; D gene ambiguous. Germline CDR1 is ENHRY and CDR2 is SYGVKD. CDR3 length: 12 amino acids. The V end was cut by 5 bases, the J end by 1 base, with 5 bases between.

The chain recombines TRBV27 with TRBJ1-6; 9 nucleotides align to TRBD1. V shed 2 bases, J shed 6 bases, and the junction held 5 bases outside the gene matches. This CDR3 region has 16 residues. The germline gives CDR1 MNHEY, CDR2 SMNVEV (reference sequence). This CDR3 is CASSLEGTGINSPLHF. The CDR3 DNA reads as TGTGCCAGCAGTTTAGAAGGGACAGGGATTAATTCACCCCTCCACTTT.

The genes are TRBV7-3 and TRBJ1-6; unclear D gene. CDR1 and CDR2 from the germline V gene are SGHTA and FQGTGA. The CDR3 is 15 residues long. The V end lost 5 bases, the J end lost 7 bases, and 15 bases lay between the germline ends. Written as DNA, the CDR3 is TGTGCCAGCAGCCCGCAGCCCGGAGGAAATTCACCCCTCCACTTT. Translated, it gives CASSPQPGGNSPLHF.

The chain is built from TRBV7-9 and TRBJ1-5, with 7 bases lining up with TRBD1. The V gene end was trimmed by 5 bases and the J gene end by 4 bases; junction bases not matched to a gene: 5. The V gene's germline CDR1 is SEHNR and CDR2 FQNEAQ (reference sequence). This CDR3 is 14 amino acids long. CDR3 in amino acids: CASSGTEGNQPQHF. The CDR3 DNA is TGTGCCAGCAGCGGGACAGAGGGAAATCAGCCCCAGCATTTT.

This chain uses TRBV6-5 with TRBJ2-6, with D unresolved. V shed 0 bases and J shed 4 bases, with 10 bases lying between them. Germline V gene data show CDR1 as MNHEY and CDR2 as SVGAGI. The CDR3 has 16 amino acids. The DNA of the CDR3 is TGTGCCAGCAGTTACTCGTTCGGGTTCGGGGCCAACGTCCTGACTTTC. Encoded protein: CASSYSFGFGANVLTF.

The rearrangement uses TRBV6-5 and TRBJ1-3; unclear D gene. Per germline, CDR1 MNHEY and CDR2 SVGAGI. The CDR3 has 15 amino acids. Trimming took 6 bases from V and 4 from J, leaving 16 bases between them. In DNA, the CDR3 is TGTGCCAGCAGGTCCCAACAAGGGCCAGGAAACACCATATATTTT. It specifies CASRSQQGPGNTIYF.

The chain carries TRBV7-2 and TRBJ2-7, with D possibly being TRBD1 or TRBD2 (5 bases each). Germline lookup yields CDR1 SGHTA and CDR2 FQGNSA. The CDR3 covers 13 residues. The V end was cut by 8 bases, the J end by 2 bases, with 13 bases between. The CDR3 protein is CASARLGAYEQYV. In DNA form, the CDR3 reads TGTGCCAGCGCCAGACTGGGGGCCTACGAGCAGTACGTC.

The rearrangement links TRBV6-6 to TRBJ2-7; the D gene is possibly TRBD2 (6 bases). Germline V gene sequence: CDR1 MNHNY, CDR2 SVGAGI (reference sequence). Trimming removed 8 bases at V and 4 bases at J, with 18 bases between. This CDR3 is 14 amino acids long. The CDR3 coding sequence is TGTGCCAGCTATGGAAGCGCGGGGATGTACGAGCAGTACTTC. Its translation: CASYGSAGMYEQYF.

The CDR3 protein is CASSPRDRAEAFF. CDR3 in DNA: TGTGCCAGTAGTCCCCGAGACAGGGCCGAAGCTTTCTTT. This chain joins TRBV19 and TRBJ1-1, with 7 positions matching TRBD1. The V gene end was trimmed by 5 bases and the J gene end by 8 bases; junction bases not matched to a gene: 8. CDR3 length: 13 amino acids. CDR1 LNHDA and CDR2 SQIVND come from the germline V gene (reference sequence).

The V and J genes are TRBV7-3 and TRBJ1-1; TRBD1 agrees at 8 bases. Germline trimming cut 5 bases from V and 2 bases from J; bases unmatched to any gene: 13. Germline values: CDR1 SGHTA, CDR2 FQGTGA. The CDR3 is 17 residues long. CDR3 loop: CASSVDRGRLVNTEAFF. The CDR3, as DNA: TGTGCCAGCAGCGTTGACAGGGGACGTTTGGTAAACACTGAAGCTTTCTTT.

The chain employs TRBV4-3 and TRBJ2-4, with 7 positions matching TRBD1. The CDR3 length is 14 residues. Looked up from germline, CDR1 is LGHNA and CDR2 is YSLEER. The J segment lost 9 bases and the V segment lost 2 bases, leaving 7 bases of the junction unmatched. For the CDR3, the DNA is TGCGCCAGCAGCCAATCCCGGGACAGTTTCATTCAGTACTTC. This sequence encodes CASSQSRDSFIQYF.

The V call is TRBV5-1, the J call TRBJ2-1; 7 nucleotides agree with TRBD2. The CDR3 length is 14 residues. The germline gives CDR1 SGHRS, CDR2 YFSETQ. V dropped 5 bases and J dropped 8; count of bases not matched to a gene: 10. CDR3 loop: CASRLQGGADEQFF. The CDR3, as DNA: TGCGCCAGCAGGTTGCAGGGAGGGGCGGATGAGCAGTTCTTC.

V gene TRBV5-5 combines with J gene TRBJ1-5, with unresolved D. Germline values: CDR1 SGHKS, CDR2 YYEKEE (reference sequence). This CDR3 region has 13 residues. V was trimmed by 0 bases and J by 5 bases, leaving 6 bases between them. CDR3 in DNA: TGTGCCAGCAGCTTGGCCTTAGATCAGCCCCAGCATTTT. Translation gives CASSLALDQPQHF.

As DNA, the CDR3 is TGTGCCAGCAGTGAGCTAGAGGGGTCCGGGGAGCTGTTTTTT. Translating it yields CASSELEGSGELFF. This chain joins TRBV6-4 and TRBJ2-2; D may be TRBD1 or TRBD2 (5 bases each). This CDR3 is 14 amino acids long. Trimming removed 3 bases at V and 6 bases at J, with 11 bases between. Germline values: CDR1 MRHNA, CDR2 SNTAGT.

The chain couples TRBV5-4 to TRBJ2-7; 8 bases map to TRBD1. V was pared by 5 bases and J by 7 bases, with 14 bases of the junction left unmatched. Germline V gene lookup returns CDR1 SGHNT and CDR2 YYREEE (reference sequence). The CDR3 has 15 residues. The CDR3 coding sequence is TGTGCCAGCAGTCGAGGAACCGGGACAGGTCTTGAGCAGTACTTC. Its translation: CASSRGTGTGLEQYF.

The CDR3 DNA sequence: TGTGCCAGCAGCTTACCTCCTAGTCGTTGGGGTGAGCAGTTCTTC. As protein: CASSLPPSRWGEQFF. The chain couples TRBV7-2 to TRBJ2-1; no reliable D call. The CDR3 is 15 amino acids. V was shortened by 2 bases and J by 9 bases, with 17 bases between the two germline ends. Germline V lookup: CDR1 SGHTA, CDR2 FQGNSA.

This clone turned up a few times. The chain is built from TRBV15 and TRBJ2-7; 10 nucleotides line up with TRBD1. Per the germline V gene, CDR1 is LNHNV and CDR2 is YYDKDF (reference sequence). V dropped 11 bases and J dropped 5; count of bases not matched to a gene: 6. CDR3 length: 12 amino acids. CDR3 residues: CALCDRGHEQYV. The CDR3 DNA is TGTGCCCTATGTGACAGGGGGCACGAGCAGTACGTC.

This chain links TRBV7-8 with TRBJ1-5, with D maybe TRBD1 (5 bases). Germline loops: CDR1 SGHVS, CDR2 FQNEAQ. The ends were cut back, 0 bases at V and 10 bases at J, with 13 bases in the middle. This CDR3 region has 14 residues. The chain's CDR3 is CASSLALEGVPQHF. The CDR3 DNA sequence: TGTGCCAGCAGCTTAGCCCTCGAAGGGGTTCCCCAGCATTTT. Variable domain in full (rest from reference TRBV7-8 and TRBJ1-5): GAGVSQSPRYKVAKRGQDVALRCDPISGHVSLFWYQQALGQGPEFLTYFQNEAQLDKSGLPSDRFFAERPEGSVSTLKIQRTQQEDSAVYLCASSLALEGVPQHFGDGTRLSIL.